This passage covers 5 T cell receptor beta chains from one sample sequenced in a study of blood T cell repertoires in COVID-19. Generated by immunoSEQ multiplex PCR, the TCRdb table keeps only in-frame clones and is missing some. The data contain roughly 430,000 clones, approximately 85% of them singletons. Sequencing input: PBMCs or T cells enriched from blood (not recorded which). All receptors derive from a woman between 35 and 50 years old with acute COVID-19.

The chain recombines TRBV11-2 with TRBJ1-3; TRBD1 is a possible D gene (5 bases). CDR1 SGHAT and CDR2 FQNNGV come from the germline V gene. The CDR3 length is 16 residues. Trimming pared 2 bases from V and 3 bases from J, leaving 14 bases between. CDR3 sequence reads: CASSLSFRGFGNTIYF. The CDR3 DNA is TGTGCCAGCAGCTTATCGTTTCGGGGGTTTGGAAACACCATATATTTT.

This clone has just one count. The V and J genes are TRBV5-1 and TRBJ1-4; 7 nucleotides agree with TRBD1. This CDR3 is built from 16 residues. J was trimmed by 4 bases and V by 4 bases; bases with no gene match: 10. The germline gives CDR1 SGHRS, CDR2 YFSETQ. DNA of the CDR3: TGCGCCAGCAGCCTGAATAGACAGGGAGGTAATGAAAAACTGTTTTTT. This gives the protein CASSLNRQGGNEKLFF.

V usage is TRBV7-2 and J usage is TRBJ2-3, with 12 bases lining up with TRBD2. From germline, CDR1 is SGHTA and CDR2 FQGNSA. The V and J ends lost 5 bases and 4 bases, in that order; junction bases with no gene match: 4. The CDR3 loop spans 15 amino acids. CDR3 nucleotide sequence: TGTGCCAGCAGCAACCTAGCGGGGGGGCCAGATACGCAGTATTTT. Translated, it gives CASSNLAGGPDTQYF. Drawing the rest from reference TRBV7-2 and TRBJ2-3, the complete variable domain is GAGVSQSPSNKVTEKGKDVELRCDPISGHTALYWYRQSLGQGLEFLIYFQGNSAPDKSGLPSDRFSAERTGGSVSTLTIQRTQQEDSAVYLCASSNLAGGPDTQYFGPGTRLTVL.

This chain uses TRBV4-1 with TRBJ2-7; D gene uncertain. Germline CDR1 is MGHRA and CDR2 is YSYEKL. The germline V and J ends were trimmed by 4 bases and 0 bases, with 10 bases remaining between them. This CDR3 spans 14 amino acids. This CDR3 reads CASSRVTPSYEQYF. The CDR3 DNA reads TGCGCCAGCAGCCGGGTGACTCCCTCCTACGAGCAGTACTTC.

The gene calls are TRBV6-5 and TRBJ1-2; the match to TRBD1 covers 8 bases. Germline values: CDR1 MNHEY, CDR2 SVGAGI. V lost 6 bases and J lost 2; bases outside the gene matches: 8. The CDR3 is made up of 15 amino acids. As DNA, the CDR3 is TGTGCCAGCAGGGGGACGGGACAGGAAAACTATGGCTACACCTTC. Protein: CASRGTGQENYGYTF.